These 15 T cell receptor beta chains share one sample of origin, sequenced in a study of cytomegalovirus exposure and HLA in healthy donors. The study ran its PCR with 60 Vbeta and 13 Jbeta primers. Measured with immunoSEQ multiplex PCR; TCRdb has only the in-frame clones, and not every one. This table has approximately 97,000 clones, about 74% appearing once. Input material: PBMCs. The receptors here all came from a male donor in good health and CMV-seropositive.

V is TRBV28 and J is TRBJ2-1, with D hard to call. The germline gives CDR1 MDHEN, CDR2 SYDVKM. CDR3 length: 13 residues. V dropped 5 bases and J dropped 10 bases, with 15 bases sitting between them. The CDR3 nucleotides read TGTGCCAGCAGTCCGCCTTCCAGTCGCGAGCAGTTCTTC. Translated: CASSPPSSREQFF.

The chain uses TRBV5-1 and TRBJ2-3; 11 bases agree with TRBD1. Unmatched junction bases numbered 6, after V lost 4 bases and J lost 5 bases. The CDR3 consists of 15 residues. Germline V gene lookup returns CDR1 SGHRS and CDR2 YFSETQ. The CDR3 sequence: CASSVGQGAGDTQYF. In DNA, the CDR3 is TGCGCCAGCAGCGTTGGACAGGGGGCAGGAGATACGCAGTATTTT.

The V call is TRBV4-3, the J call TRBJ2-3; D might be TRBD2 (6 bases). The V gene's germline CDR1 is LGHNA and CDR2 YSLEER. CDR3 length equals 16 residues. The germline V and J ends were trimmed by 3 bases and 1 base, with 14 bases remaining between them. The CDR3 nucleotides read TGCGCCAGCAGCCATGAAATGGGGACTCGCACAGATACGCAGTATTTT. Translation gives CASSHEMGTRTDTQYF.

The CDR3 nucleotides read TGTGCCAGCAGCTGGATAAAGGGAGATGGGGCCAACGTCCTGACTTTC. It yields the protein CASSWIKGDGANVLTF. V is TRBV5-6 and J is TRBJ2-6; D is perhaps TRBD2 (5 bases). The CDR3 is 16 residues long. In germline, CDR1 is SGHDT, CDR2 YYEEEE. V was clipped by 3 bases and J by 3 bases, with 13 bases between them.

The CDR3 here is CASSSTAGGGTEAFF. Here the CDR3 DNA reads TGTGCCAGCAGCTCCACAGCCGGGGGGGGCACTGAAGCTTTCTTT. The chain recombines TRBV7-2 with TRBJ1-1, with D possibly being TRBD1 (5 bases). The germline CDR1 and CDR2 sequences are SGHTA and FQGNSA. V gave up 4 bases and J gave up 4 bases, with 16 bases separating them. This CDR3 is built from 15 residues.

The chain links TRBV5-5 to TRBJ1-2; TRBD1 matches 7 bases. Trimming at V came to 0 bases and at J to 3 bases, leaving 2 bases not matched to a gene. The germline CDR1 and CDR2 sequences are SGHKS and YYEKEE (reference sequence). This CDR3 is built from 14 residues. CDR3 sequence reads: CASSLAGGDYGYTF. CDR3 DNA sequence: TGTGCCAGCAGCTTGGCAGGGGGTGACTATGGCTACACCTTC.

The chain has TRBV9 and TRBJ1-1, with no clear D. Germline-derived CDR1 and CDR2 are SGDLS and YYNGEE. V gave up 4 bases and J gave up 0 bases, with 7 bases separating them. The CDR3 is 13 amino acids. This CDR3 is CASSSRLNTEAFF. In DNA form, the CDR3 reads TGTGCCAGCAGCTCCAGGTTGAACACTGAAGCTTTCTTT. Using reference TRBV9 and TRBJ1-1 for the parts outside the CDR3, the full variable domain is DSGVTQTPKHLITATGQRVTLRCSPRSGDLSVYWYQQSLDQGLQFLIQYYNGEERAKGNILERFSAQQFPDLHSELNLSSLELGDSALYFCASSSRLNTEAFFGQGTRLTVV.

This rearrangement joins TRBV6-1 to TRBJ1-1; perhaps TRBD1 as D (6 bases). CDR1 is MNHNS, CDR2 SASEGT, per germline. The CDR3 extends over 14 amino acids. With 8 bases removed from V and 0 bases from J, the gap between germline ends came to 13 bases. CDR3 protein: CASHSGQMNTEAFF. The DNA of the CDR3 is TGTGCCAGCCATTCGGGACAAATGAACACTGAAGCTTTCTTT.

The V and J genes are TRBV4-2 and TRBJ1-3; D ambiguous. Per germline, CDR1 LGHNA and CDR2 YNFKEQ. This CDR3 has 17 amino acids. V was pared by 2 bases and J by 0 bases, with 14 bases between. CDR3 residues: CASSQLSGGSSGNTIYF. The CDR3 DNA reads TGTGCCAGCAGCCAACTCAGTGGAGGGAGCTCTGGAAACACCATATATTTT.

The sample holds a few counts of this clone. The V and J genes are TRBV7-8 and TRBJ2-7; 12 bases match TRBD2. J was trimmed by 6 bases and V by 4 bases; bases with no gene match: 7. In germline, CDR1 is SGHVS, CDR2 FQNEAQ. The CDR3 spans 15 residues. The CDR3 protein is CASSSPGLAGFEQYF. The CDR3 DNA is TGTGCCAGCAGCTCCCCTGGACTAGCGGGATTCGAGCAGTACTTC.

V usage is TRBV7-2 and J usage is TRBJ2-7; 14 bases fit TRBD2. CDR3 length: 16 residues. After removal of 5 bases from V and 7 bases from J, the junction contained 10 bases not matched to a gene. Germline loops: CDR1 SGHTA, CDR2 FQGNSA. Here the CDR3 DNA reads TGTGCCAGCAGCCCAGACCTCAGACTAGCGGGAGGGGAGCAGTACTTC. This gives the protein CASSPDLRLAGGEQYF.

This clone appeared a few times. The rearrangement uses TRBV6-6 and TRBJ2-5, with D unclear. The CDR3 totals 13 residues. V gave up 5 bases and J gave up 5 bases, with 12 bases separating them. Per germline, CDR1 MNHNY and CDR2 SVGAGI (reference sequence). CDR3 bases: TGTGCCAGCAGTACAGATCCCCGGGAGACCCAGTACTTC. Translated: CASSTDPRETQYF.

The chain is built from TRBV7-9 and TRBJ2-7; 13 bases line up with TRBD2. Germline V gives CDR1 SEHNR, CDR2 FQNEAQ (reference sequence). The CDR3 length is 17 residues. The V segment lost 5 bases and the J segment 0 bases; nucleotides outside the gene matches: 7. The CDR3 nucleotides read TGTGCCAGCAGCCTTACTAGCGGGAGGGTCCCCTCCTACGAGCAGTACTTC. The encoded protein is CASSLTSGRVPSYEQYF.

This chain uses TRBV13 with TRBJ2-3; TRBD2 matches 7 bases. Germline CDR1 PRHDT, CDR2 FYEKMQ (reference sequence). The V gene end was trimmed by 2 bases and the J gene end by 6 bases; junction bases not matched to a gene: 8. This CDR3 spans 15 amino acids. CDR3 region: CASSLLGGGSDTQYF. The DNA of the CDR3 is TGTGCCAGCAGCTTATTGGGGGGAGGGTCGGATACGCAGTATTTT. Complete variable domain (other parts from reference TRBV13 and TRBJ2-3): AAGVIQSPRHLIKEKRETATLKCYPIPRHDTVYWYQQGPGQDPQFLISFYEKMQSDKGSIPDRFSAQQFSDYHSELNMSSLELGDSALYFCASSLLGGGSDTQYFGPGTRLTVL.

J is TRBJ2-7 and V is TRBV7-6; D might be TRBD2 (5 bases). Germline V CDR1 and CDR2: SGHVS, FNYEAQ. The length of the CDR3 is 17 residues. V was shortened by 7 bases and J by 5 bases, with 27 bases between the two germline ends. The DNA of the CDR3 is TGTGCCAGCACCGCTTCTCAAACGGGAACGCACCCCAACGAGCAGTACTTC. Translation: CASTASQTGTHPNEQYF.